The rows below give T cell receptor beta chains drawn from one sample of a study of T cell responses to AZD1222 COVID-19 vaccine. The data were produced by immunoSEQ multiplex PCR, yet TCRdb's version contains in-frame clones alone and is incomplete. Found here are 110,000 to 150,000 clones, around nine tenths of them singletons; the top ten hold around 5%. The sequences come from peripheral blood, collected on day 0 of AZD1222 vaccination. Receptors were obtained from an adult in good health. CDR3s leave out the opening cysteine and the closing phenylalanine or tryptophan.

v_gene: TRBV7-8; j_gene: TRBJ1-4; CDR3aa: ASSSRTGFWEKLF
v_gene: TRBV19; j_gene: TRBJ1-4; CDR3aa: ASSMPWDRGEKLF
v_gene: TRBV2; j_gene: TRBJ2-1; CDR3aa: ASSRTGGSYNEQF
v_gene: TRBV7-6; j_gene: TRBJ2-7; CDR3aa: ASSRKTGQGAGEQY
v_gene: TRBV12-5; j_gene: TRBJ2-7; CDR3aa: ASGFPGREQY
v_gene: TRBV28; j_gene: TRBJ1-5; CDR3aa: ASITQGFRGHSNQPQH
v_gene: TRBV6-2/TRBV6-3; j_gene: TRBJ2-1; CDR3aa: ASSLSHFRGASPYNEQF
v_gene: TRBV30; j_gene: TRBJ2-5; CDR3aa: AWDMGQETQY
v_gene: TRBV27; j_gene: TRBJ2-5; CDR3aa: ASSPNPGLTYQETQY
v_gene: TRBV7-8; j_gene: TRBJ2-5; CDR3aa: ASRVRGAVETQY
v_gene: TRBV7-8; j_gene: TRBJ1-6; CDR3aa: ASSLAGRNSPLH
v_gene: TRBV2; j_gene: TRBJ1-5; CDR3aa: ASSDEGHSNQPQH
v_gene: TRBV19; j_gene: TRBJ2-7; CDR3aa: ASRSGTRHYEQY
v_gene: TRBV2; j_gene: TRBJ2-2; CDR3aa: ASSDRENTGELF
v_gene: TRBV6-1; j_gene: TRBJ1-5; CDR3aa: ASSEVSPSNQPQH
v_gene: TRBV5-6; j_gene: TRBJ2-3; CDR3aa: ASSPPRVADTQY